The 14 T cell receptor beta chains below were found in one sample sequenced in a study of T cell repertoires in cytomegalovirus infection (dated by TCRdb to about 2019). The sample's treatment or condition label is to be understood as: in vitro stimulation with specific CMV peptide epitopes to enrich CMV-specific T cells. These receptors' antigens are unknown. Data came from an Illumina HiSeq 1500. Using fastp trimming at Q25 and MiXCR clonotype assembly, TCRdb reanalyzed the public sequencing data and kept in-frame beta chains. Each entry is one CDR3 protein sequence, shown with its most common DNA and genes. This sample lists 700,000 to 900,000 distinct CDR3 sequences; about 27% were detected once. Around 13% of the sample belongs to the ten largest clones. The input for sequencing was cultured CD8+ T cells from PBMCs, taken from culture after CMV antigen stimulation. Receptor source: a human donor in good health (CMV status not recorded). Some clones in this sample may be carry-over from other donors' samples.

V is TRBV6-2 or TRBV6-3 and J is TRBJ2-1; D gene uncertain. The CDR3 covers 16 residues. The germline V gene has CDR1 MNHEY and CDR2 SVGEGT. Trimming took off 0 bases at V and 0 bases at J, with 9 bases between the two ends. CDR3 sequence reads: CASSYSIADSYNEQFF. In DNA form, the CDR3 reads TGTGCCAGCAGTTACTCGATAGCAGACTCCTACAATGAGCAGTTCTTC.

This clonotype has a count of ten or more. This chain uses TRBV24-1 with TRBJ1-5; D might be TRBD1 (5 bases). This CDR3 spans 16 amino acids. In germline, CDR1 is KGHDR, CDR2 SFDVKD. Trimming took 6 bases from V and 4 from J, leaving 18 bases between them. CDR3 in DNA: TGTGCCACCAGTACTGCCGCAGACAAGGGGAATCAGCCCCAGCATTTT. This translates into CATSTAADKGNQPQHF.

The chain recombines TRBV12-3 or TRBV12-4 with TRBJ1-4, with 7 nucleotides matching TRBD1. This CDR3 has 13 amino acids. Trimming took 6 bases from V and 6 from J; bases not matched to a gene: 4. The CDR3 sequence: CASRRQGHEKLFF. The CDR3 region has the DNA TGTGCCAGCAGACGACAGGGCCATGAAAAACTGTTTTTT.

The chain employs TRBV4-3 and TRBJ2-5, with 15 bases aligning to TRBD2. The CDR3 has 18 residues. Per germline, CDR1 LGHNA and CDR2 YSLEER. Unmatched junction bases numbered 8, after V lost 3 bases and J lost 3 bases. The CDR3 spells CASSHWTSGGAREETQYF. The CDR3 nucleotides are TGCGCCAGCAGCCATTGGACTAGCGGGGGGGCTCGGGAAGAGACCCAGTACTTC.

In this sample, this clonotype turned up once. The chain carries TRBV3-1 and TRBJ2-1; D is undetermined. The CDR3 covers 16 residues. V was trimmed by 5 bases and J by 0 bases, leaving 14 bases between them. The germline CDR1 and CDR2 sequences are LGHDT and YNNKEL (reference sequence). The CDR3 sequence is CASSADWLSSYNEQFF. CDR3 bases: TGTGCCAGCAGCGCTGACTGGCTGAGCTCCTACAATGAGCAGTTCTTC.

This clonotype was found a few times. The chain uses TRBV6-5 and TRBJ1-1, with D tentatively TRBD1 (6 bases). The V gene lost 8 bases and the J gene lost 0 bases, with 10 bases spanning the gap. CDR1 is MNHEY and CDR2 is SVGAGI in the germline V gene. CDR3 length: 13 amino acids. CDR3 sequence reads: CASRQAMNTEAFF. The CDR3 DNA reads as TGTGCCAGCCGACAGGCAATGAACACTGAAGCTTTCTTT.

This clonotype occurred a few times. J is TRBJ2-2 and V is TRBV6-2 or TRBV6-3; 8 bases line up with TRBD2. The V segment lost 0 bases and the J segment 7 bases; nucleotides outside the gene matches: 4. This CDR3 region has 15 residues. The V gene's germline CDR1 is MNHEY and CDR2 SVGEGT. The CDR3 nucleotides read TGTGCCAGCAGTTACTCGAGCGGGGGCCTCGGGGAGCTGTTTTTT. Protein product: CASSYSSGGLGELFF.

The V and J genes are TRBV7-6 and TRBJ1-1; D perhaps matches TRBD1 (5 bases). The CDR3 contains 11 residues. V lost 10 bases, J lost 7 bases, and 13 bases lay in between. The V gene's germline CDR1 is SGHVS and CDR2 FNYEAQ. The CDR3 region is CATFRGLEAFF. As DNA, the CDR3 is TGTGCCACCTTCCGGGGCCTTGAAGCTTTCTTT.

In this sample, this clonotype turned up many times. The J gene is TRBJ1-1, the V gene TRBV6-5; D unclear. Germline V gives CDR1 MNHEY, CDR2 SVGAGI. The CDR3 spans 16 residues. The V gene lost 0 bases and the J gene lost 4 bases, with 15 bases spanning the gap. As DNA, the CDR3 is TGTGCCAGCAGTTACTCGTTGACAAGCGTTCCCACTGAAGCTTTCTTT. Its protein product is CASSYSLTSVPTEAFF.

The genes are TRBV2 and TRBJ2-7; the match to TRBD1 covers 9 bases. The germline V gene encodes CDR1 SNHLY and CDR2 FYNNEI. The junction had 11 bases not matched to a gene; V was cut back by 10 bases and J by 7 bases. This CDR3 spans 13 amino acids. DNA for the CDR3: TGTGCCATCATCTCCGGGACAGGGAGGGAGCAGTACGTC. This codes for CAIISGTGREQYV.

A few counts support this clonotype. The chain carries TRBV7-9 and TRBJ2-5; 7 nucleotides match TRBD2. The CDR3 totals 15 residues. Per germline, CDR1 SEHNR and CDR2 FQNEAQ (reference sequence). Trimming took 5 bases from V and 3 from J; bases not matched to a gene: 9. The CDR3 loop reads CASSLIRDYEETQYF. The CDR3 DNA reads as TGTGCCAGCAGCCTTATACGGGACTACGAAGAGACCCAGTACTTC. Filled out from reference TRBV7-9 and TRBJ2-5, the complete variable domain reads DTGVSQNPRHKITKRGQNVTFRCDPISEHNRLYWYRQTLGQGPEFLTYFQNEAQLEKSRLLSDRFSAERPKGSFSTLEIQRTEQGDSAMYLCASSLIRDYEETQYFGPGTRLLVL.

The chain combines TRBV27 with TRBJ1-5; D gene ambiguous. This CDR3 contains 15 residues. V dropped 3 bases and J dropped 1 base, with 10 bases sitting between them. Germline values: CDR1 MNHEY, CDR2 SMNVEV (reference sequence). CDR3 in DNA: TGTGCCAGCAGTTTCCGTCGTGAGAGCAATCAGCCCCAGCATTTT. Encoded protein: CASSFRRESNQPQHF.

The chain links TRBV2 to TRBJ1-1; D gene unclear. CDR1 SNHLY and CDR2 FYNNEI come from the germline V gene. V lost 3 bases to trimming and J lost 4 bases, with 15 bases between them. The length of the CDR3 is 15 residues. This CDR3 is CASSDFQEVITEAFF. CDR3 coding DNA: TGTGCCAGCAGTGACTTCCAGGAGGTAATCACTGAAGCTTTCTTT.

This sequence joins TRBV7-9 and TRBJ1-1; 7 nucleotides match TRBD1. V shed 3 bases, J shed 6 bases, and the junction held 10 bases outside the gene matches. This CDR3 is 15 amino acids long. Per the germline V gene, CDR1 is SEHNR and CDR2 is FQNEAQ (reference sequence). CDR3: CASSLLDRNGPEAFF. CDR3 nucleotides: TGTGCCAGCAGCTTGCTGGACAGGAATGGTCCTGAAGCTTTCTTT.